The rows below give T cell receptor beta chains drawn from one sample of a study of CD8+ T cells in alopecia areata. Measured with immunoSEQ multiplex PCR; TCRdb has only the in-frame clones, and not every one. Altogether 3,500 or so clones are present, 70% to 85% being singletons, with the ten largest covering about 6.4%. The sample consisted of skin, taken at week 24, from a patient treated with tofacitinib. Receptors were obtained from a human donor with alopecia areata. The CDR3 runs from the conserved cysteine through the conserved F or W. The order of the fields is clone size, D gene, V gene, J gene, CDR3 DNA, CDR3 protein. A D gene is named only where the DNA matches it firmly. Size is omitted from some rows. Given values are once, few, many or a class for expanded clones.

NA,NA,TRBV2,TRBJ1-2,TGTGCCAGCCAGGGGCAGTTTAACTATGGCTACACCTTC,CASQGQFNYGYTF
once,NA,TRBV27,TRBJ1-4,TGTGCCAGCAGTTGGTCGGGACTTCATGAAAAACTGTTTTTT,CASSWSGLHEKLFF
once,NA,TRBV11-2,TRBJ2-5,TGTGCCAGCAGCTTAGTCACAGGCCCCGAGACCCAGTACTTC,CASSLVTGPETQYF
NA,NA,TRBV4-2,TRBJ1-1,TGTGCCAGCAGCCAGGTTTTAGGTTACTCTGAAGCTTTCTTT,CASSQVLGYSEAFF
NA,NA,TRBV11-2,TRBJ2-2,TGTGCCAGCAGCTCCCGGACGCACGCGAACACCGGGGAGCTGTTTTTT,CASSSRTHANTGELFF
few,NA,TRBV19,TRBJ2-7,TGTGCCAGTAGTATCAAGGGGGGCAGGTACGAGCAGTACTTC,CASSIKGGRYEQYF
NA,NA,TRBV18,TRBJ1-1,TGTGCCAGCTCAGGAGGAATACAGGAGAACACTGAAGCTTTCTTT,CASSGGIQENTEAFF
NA,TRBD2,TRBV29-1,TRBJ2-1,TGCAGCGGTGTTAGCGGGGACTCCTACAATGAGCAGTTCTTC,CSGVSGDSYNEQFF
NA,NA,TRBV11-3,TRBJ2-1,TGTGCCAGCAGCGGAAACAGCAATGAGCAGTTCTTC,CASSGNSNEQFF
once,TRBD1,TRBV29-1,TRBJ2-1,TGCAGCGTTGAAGTCCTCCGGGACAGGGGCGATGAGCAGTTCTTC,CSVEVLRDRGDEQFF
NA,NA,TRBV12-5,TRBJ2-1,TGTGCTAGTGGATATGGACAGGAGGGGGGGGCAAATGAGCAGTTCTTC,CASGYGQEGGANEQFF
NA,TRBD1,TRBV19,TRBJ2-7,TGTGCCAGTAGTGGGGGGACAGGCACCTACGAGCAGTACTTC,CASSGGTGTYEQYF
NA,TRBD2,TRBV6-6,TRBJ2-7,TGTGCCAGCAGTTACGCGGGGGGGAAGTACGAGCAGTACTTC,CASSYAGGKYEQYF
NA,TRBD2,TRBV5-1,TRBJ2-1,TGCGCCAGCAGATACACTAGCGGAGGGAACAATGAGCAGTTCTTC,CASRYTSGGNNEQFF
once,NA,TRBV19,TRBJ1-5,TGTGCCAGTAGTATGTTTAGCAATCAGCCCCAGCATTTT,CASSMFSNQPQHF
NA,TRBD1,TRBV6-5,TRBJ2-7,TGTGCCAGCAGTTACACCTCCCGGGACAGCCACGAGCAGTACTTC,CASSYTSRDSHEQYF
NA,NA,TRBV29-1,TRBJ1-3,TGCAGCGTTGCGAATCGGATTAGCTCTGGAAACACCATATATTTT,CSVANRISSGNTIYF
NA,NA,TRBV28,TRBJ1-5,TGTGCCAGCAGTTTGTGGAGGGAGACATATAGCAATCAGCCCCAGCATTTT,CASSLWRETYSNQPQHF